This T cell receptor beta chain is drawn from a study of cytomegalovirus exposure and HLA in healthy donors. A word on this clone: Its antigen is not known.

General observations from the study: Highest at DRB1 and lowest at HLA-C, TCR association rates differed among HLA loci in a later analysis.

V shed 2 bases, J shed 3 bases, and the junction held 9 bases outside the gene matches. The CDR3 sequence is 17 residues long. The germline CDR1 and CDR2 sequences are SGDLS and YYNGEE. 13 Jbeta primers and 60 Vbeta primers were used for the PCR. Some clones are missing from TCRdb's copy, which holds only in-frame ones; the method was immunoSEQ multiplex PCR. The data contain roughly 200,000 clones, around nine tenths of them seen just once; the ten biggest clones take up approximately 0.31%. This chain links TRBV9 with TRBJ1-3, with 9 bases identical to TRBD1. The sequence derives from a woman aged 25 to 39 in good health and CMV-seronegative. Source material: PBMCs. CDR3 DNA sequence: TGTGCCAGCAGCGTCGCCTCGGACAGGGGATTTGGAAACACCATATATTTT. Translating it yields CASSVASDRGFGNTIYF.